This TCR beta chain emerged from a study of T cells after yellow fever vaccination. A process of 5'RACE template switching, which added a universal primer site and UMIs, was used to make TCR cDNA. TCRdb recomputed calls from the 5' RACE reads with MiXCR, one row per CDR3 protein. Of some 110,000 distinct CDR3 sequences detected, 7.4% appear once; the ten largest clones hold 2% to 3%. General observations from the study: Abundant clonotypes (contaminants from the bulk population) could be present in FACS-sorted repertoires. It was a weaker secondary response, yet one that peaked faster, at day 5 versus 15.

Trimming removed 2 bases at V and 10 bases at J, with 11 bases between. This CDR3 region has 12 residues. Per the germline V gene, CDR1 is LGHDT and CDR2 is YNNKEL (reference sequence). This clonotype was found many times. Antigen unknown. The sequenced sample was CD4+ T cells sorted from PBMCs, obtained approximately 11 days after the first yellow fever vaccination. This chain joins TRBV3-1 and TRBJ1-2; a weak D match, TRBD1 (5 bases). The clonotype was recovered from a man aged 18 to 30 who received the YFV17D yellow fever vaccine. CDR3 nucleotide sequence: TGTGCCAGCAGCCAAAGAACAGGAGACTACACCTTC. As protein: CASSQRTGDYTF.